This TCR beta chain was obtained from a study of T cells in Graves' hyperthyroidism and ophthalmopathy. Per the germline V gene, CDR1 is LGHDT and CDR2 is YNNKEL (reference sequence). V shed 3 bases and J 4 bases; nucleotides not matched to a gene: 5. This CDR3 contains 14 residues. This clonotype was recorded at least ten times. Amplified TCR beta CDR3 regions derived from RNA transcripts. A set of HTBI primers served as the primers for a first-round RT-PCR of the TCR CDR3. TCRdb re-called the multiplex PCR reads with MiXCR, one entry per CDR3 protein. The sample has hundreds of thousands of distinct CDR3 sequences; about a sixth are singletons.

The receptor was derived from a woman aged 18-30 years with Graves' hyperthyroidism. The sample was blood. The V gene is TRBV3-1, the J gene TRBJ1-2, with TRBD1 matching 7 bases. DNA of the CDR3: TGTGCCAGCAGCCACCGGGACAGCTCCTATGGCTACACCTTC. Its translation: CASSHRDSSYGYTF.